This T cell receptor beta chain comes out of a study of blood T cells in healthy people across ages. Study results and caveats: The diversity estimates, figures obtained from one million T cells, were considered underestimates.

PCR was performed a second time for about 7 to 11 cycles using a sample-barcoded 5' primer and a J-beta primer mix. Using its own MiXCR run on the 5' RACE reads, TCRdb lists one record per CDR3 protein. The data contain over 1,500,000 distinct CDR3 sequences, 35% to 50% of them seen just once; the ten biggest clones take up about 21%. This clonotype was seen at least ten times. Antigen specificity is unknown. The amount of total RNA extracted per sample was at least 5.5 micrograms. V shed 3 bases, J shed 5 bases, and the junction held 2 bases outside the gene matches. The CDR3 contains 13 residues. Sequencing was performed on blood. The chain is built from TRBV12-3 or TRBV12-4 and TRBJ1-2; the match to TRBD1 covers 8 bases. The sequence was collected from a human donor in good health. The CDR3 sequence is CASSLTGEYGYTF. In nucleotides, the CDR3 is TGTGCCAGCAGTTTGACAGGGGAGTATGGCTACACCTTC.